This TCR beta chain came from a study of regulatory T cells in long-lasting Graves disease. Germline V lookup: CDR1 MNHNS, CDR2 SASEGT. This CDR3 region has 15 residues. J gave up 2 bases and V 1 base, and 2 bases lay outside the gene matches. Investigators prepared the TCR beta libraries by applying iRepertoire HTBI primers and Arm-PCR of CDR3 regions. Via MiXCR, TCRdb re-called the multiplex PCR reads, giving one row per CDR3 protein. The table has about 540,000 distinct CDR3 sequences, roughly 12% seen once. This clonotype was recorded at least ten times. The time point here: newly diagnosed GD, antithyroid drugs for less than 3 months. After RNA was extracted from PBMCs, the TCR library was made from it. Another study also made use of these data, one on T cells in Graves' hyperthyroidism and ophthalmopathy.

The specimen was peripheral blood mononuclear cells (PBMCs), collected at new diagnosis, from a patient treated with antithyroid drugs. The gene calls are TRBV6-1 and TRBJ2-1; 7 nucleotides line up with TRBD2. This TCR was recovered from a young man with Graves disease. The CDR3 reads CASSEGREPYNEQFF. DNA for the CDR3: TGTGCCAGCAGTGAAGGGCGGGAGCCCTACAATGAGCAGTTCTTC.